The 4 T cell receptor beta chains presented below share a single source sample, sequenced in a study of blood T cell repertoires in COVID-19. Repertoires were generated with immunoSEQ multiplex PCR, while TCRdb's copy carries only in-frame clones and drops some. The top ten hold around 7.8% of the sample, which has fewer than 350,000 clones, 87% seen once. The sample taken for sequencing was peripheral blood. The source of these receptors is a woman aged 45-59 years who had recovered from COVID-19.

This clone was counted once. An end of the junction differs from the germline gene, which may be a read error. The rearrangement uses TRBV6-1 and TRBJ1-5; D not resolved. The germline CDR1 and CDR2 sequences are MNHNS and SASEGT. This CDR3 comprises 16 residues. The DNA of the CDR3 is TGTGCCAGCAGTGAACTACATCGGTTTAGCTATCAGCCCCAGCATTTT. This gives the protein CASSELHRFSYQPQHF.

This chain joins TRBV5-4 and TRBJ2-1, with TRBD1 identical over 7 bases. Per the germline V gene, CDR1 is SGHNT and CDR2 is YYREEE (reference sequence). The CDR3 spans 14 residues. J gave up 8 bases and V 5 bases, and 10 bases lay outside the gene matches. The CDR3 DNA reads as TGTGCCAGCAGTCCCAGACAGGGTAGTGATGAGCAGTTCTTC. It is translated as CASSPRQGSDEQFF.

This chain links TRBV11-2 with TRBJ2-1; perhaps TRBD1 as D (6 bases). CDR1 and CDR2 from the germline V gene are SGHAT and FQNNGV. There are 11 residues in the CDR3. Trimming stripped 1 base from V and 14 bases from J, with 9 bases between. CDR3 amino acids: CASSLGPGEFF. CDR3 in DNA: TGTGCCAGCAGCTTAGGACCAGGGGAGTTCTTC.

This sequence joins TRBV19 and TRBJ2-2, with TRBD2 as a possible D gene (6 bases). Trimming removed 8 bases from V and 8 bases from J, with 27 bases in between. This CDR3 is built from 17 residues. Germline loops: CDR1 LNHDA, CDR2 SQIVND (reference sequence). CDR3 loop: CASFNGAGIGITGELFF. CDR3 in DNA: TGTGCCAGTTTTAATGGTGCGGGAATAGGCATAACTGGGGAGCTGTTTTTT.